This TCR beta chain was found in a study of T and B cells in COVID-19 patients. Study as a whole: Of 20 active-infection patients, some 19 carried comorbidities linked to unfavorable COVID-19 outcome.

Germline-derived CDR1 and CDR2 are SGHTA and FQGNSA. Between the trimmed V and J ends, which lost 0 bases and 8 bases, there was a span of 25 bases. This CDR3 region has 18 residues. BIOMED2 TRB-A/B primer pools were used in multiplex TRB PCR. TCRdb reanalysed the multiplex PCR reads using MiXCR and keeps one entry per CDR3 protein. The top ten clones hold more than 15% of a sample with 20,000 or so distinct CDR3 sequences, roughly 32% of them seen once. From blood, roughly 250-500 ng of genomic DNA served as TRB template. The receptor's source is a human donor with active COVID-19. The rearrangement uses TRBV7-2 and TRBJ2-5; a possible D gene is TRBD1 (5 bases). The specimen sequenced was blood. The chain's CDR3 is CASSLASSRDSPQSTQYF. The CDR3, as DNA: TGTGCCAGCAGCTTAGCTTCCTCTCGCGACAGCCCTCAAAGCACCCAGTACTTC.